These 10 T cell receptor beta chains were all obtained from the same sample, sequenced in a study of T cells in localized non-small cell lung cancer. Sequencing used immunoSEQ multiplex PCR; TCRdb keeps in-frame clones, though not all of them. The table lists 7,900 or so clones, roughly three fifths of them singletons, with around 8.3% in the top ten. The sample here was lymph node tissue, taken before any cancer treatment. These receptors were obtained from a male donor at least 60 years old with stage I squamous cell lung carcinoma.

Only a few counts were recorded for this clone. The chain links TRBV10-2 to TRBJ1-2; D remains unclear. The CDR3 covers 13 residues. With 0 bases removed from V and 2 bases from J, the gap between germline ends came to 4 bases. The germline V gene has CDR1 WSHSY and CDR2 SAAADI. This CDR3 is CASSESGNYGYTF. Here the CDR3 DNA reads TGCGCCAGCAGTGAGTCAGGGAACTATGGCTACACCTTC.

V is TRBV19 and J is TRBJ2-2; 7 bases match TRBD2. From germline, CDR1 is LNHDA and CDR2 SQIVND (reference sequence). This CDR3 comprises 15 residues. With 1 base clipped from V and 1 base from J, the junction kept 0 bases outside the gene matches. The CDR3 coding sequence is TGTGCCAGTAGTATAGCGGGAGGGAACACCGGGGAGCTGTTTTTT. This gives the protein CASSIAGGNTGELFF. The whole variable domain, filled in from reference TRBV19 and TRBJ2-2, reads DGGITQSPKYLFRKEGQNVTLSCEQNLNHDAMYWYRQDPGQGLRLIYYSQIVNDFQKGDIAEGYSVSREKKESFPLTVTSAQKNPTAFYLCASSIAGGNTGELFFGEGSRLTVL.

This clone has only one observation. This chain uses TRBV10-2 with TRBJ2-2, with 7 bases fitting TRBD1. Trimming took 6 bases from V and 2 from J; bases not matched to a gene: 3. The CDR3 extends over 14 amino acids. The germline V gene encodes CDR1 WSHSY and CDR2 SAAADI. The CDR3 sequence is CASRQGINTGELFF. CDR3 sequence (DNA): TGCGCCAGCAGACAGGGGATAAACACCGGGGAGCTGTTTTTT.

The V gene is TRBV12-5, the J gene TRBJ1-3; D is uncertain. The germline V gene has CDR1 LGHNT and CDR2 FRNRAP. V lost 3 bases and J lost 4, with 4 bases in between. The CDR3 has 12 residues. The CDR3 here is CASGFMGNTIYF. CDR3 coding DNA: TGTGCTAGTGGTTTCATGGGAAACACCATATATTTT.

This rearrangement joins TRBV12-5 to TRBJ2-3, with 11 nucleotides matching TRBD2. This CDR3 region has 16 residues. V lost 1 base, J lost 0 bases, and 0 bases stayed unmatched. Per germline, CDR1 LGHNT and CDR2 FRNRAP. Written as DNA, the CDR3 is TGTGCTAGTGGTTTGGGGACTAGCGGGAGCACAGATACGCAGTATTTT. The encoded protein is CASGLGTSGSTDTQYF.

The chain recombines TRBV28 with TRBJ1-1, with D uncertain. V dropped 3 bases and J dropped 5 bases, with 7 bases sitting between them. CDR3 length: 12 residues. Germline values: CDR1 MDHEN, CDR2 SYDVKM. DNA of the CDR3: TGTGCCAGCAGTTTGGTAAGGACTGAAGCTTTCTTT. Its translation: CASSLVRTEAFF.

The chain has TRBV19 and TRBJ1-5, with 7 bases that match TRBD1. Germline-derived CDR1 and CDR2 are LNHDA and SQIVND (reference sequence). After removal of 4 bases from V and 4 bases from J, the junction contained 1 base not matched to a gene. The length of the CDR3 is 13 residues. The CDR3 DNA follows: TGTGCCAGTAGTACAGGGGGGAATCAGCCCCAGCATTTT. Its translation: CASSTGGNQPQHF.

The rearrangement uses TRBV14 and TRBJ2-5; the match to TRBD2 covers 9 bases. The germline gives CDR1 SGHDN, CDR2 FVKESK. V gave up 0 bases and J gave up 4 bases; unmatched junction bases: 6. The CDR3 has 16 amino acids. The CDR3 spells CASSQESAGGLETQYF. CDR3 in DNA: TGTGCCAGCAGCCAAGAGTCGGCGGGAGGGCTAGAGACCCAGTACTTC.

The chain links TRBV9 to TRBJ2-5; 8 bases fit TRBD2. The CDR3 covers 14 residues. CDR1 and CDR2 (germline): SGDLS, YYNGEE. Trimming cost V 3 bases and J 5 bases; bases outside gene matches: 6. The CDR3 DNA reads TGTGCCAGCAGCGGAGTAGCGGGATCGGAGACCCAGTACTTC. As protein: CASSGVAGSETQYF. The full variable domain, in which reference TRBV9 and TRBJ2-5 provide the parts outside the CDR3, is DSGVTQTPKHLITATGQRVTLRCSPRSGDLSVYWYQQSLDQGLQFLIQYYNGEERAKGNILERFSAQQFPDLHSELNLSSLELGDSALYFCASSGVAGSETQYFGPGTRLLVL.

This clone was seen only once. The J gene is TRBJ2-7, the V gene TRBV29-1, with D unresolved. The CDR3 has 12 amino acids. Germline V lookup: CDR1 SQVTM, CDR2 ANQGSEA. The V end was cut by 5 bases, the J end by 0 bases, with 8 bases between. CDR3: CSVKWGSYEQYF. The CDR3 DNA reads as TGCAGCGTTAAGTGGGGCTCCTACGAGCAGTACTTC.